This T cell receptor (beta chain) was observed in a study of T cell responses to AZD1222 COVID-19 vaccine. Looking at the study overall: Second-dose recipients at about 4 or about 12 weeks were treated as one pooled group.

This clone was observed a few times. What it binds is not known. This CDR3 comprises 15 residues. Germline V gene data show CDR1 as SGHRS and CDR2 as YFSETQ. The V gene lost 4 bases and the J gene lost 3 bases, with 17 bases spanning the gap. Profiling relied on immunoSEQ multiplex PCR, and the TCRdb table lists in-frame clones only, not all of them. The profile shows 100,000 to 150,000 clones, around nine tenths of them singletons. The study's findings and limits: CD4 TCRs associated with vaccination spanned spike, dominating at 160-218 and 743-854. Possibly, clonal diversity was underestimated; donors were largely white British and included more females.

The sample in question was peripheral blood, obtained on day 0 of AZD1222 vaccination. The sequence derives from an adult in good health. The chain is built from TRBV5-1 and TRBJ2-7, with a possible D match to TRBD1 (6 bases). The CDR3 loop reads CASSHWAQGSYEQYF. DNA of the CDR3: TGCGCCAGCAGCCATTGGGCACAGGGAAGCTACGAGCAGTACTTC.